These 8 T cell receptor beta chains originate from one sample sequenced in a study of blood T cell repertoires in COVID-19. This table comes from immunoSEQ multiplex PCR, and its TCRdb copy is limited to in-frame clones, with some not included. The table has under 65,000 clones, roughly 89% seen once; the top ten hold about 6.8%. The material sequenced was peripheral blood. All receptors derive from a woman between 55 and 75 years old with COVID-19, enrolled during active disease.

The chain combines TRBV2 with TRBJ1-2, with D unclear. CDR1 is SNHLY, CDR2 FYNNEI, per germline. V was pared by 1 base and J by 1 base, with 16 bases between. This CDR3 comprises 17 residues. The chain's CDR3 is CASSEVIGLHGNYGYTF. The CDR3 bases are TGTGCCAGCAGTGAAGTAATAGGACTGCACGGTAACTATGGCTACACCTTC.

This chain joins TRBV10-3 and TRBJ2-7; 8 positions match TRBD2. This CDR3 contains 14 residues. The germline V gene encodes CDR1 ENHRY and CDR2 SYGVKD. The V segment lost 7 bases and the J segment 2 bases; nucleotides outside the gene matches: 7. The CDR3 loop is CAITSKAGAYEQYF. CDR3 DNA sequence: TGTGCCATCACCTCTAAAGCGGGAGCCTACGAGCAGTACTTC.

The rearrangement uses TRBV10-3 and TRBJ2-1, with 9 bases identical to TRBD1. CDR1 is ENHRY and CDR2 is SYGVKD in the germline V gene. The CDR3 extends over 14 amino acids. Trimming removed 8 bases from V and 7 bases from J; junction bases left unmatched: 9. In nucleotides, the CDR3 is TGTGCCATCGGGACCGGGACAGGGCCGAATGAGCAGTTCTTC. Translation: CAIGTGTGPNEQFF.

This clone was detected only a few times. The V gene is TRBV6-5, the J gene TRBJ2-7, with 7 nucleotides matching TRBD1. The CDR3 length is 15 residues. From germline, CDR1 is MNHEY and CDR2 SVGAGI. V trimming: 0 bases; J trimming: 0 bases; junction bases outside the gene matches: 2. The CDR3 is CASSYSAGGSYEQYF. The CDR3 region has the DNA TGTGCCAGCAGTTACTCGGCAGGGGGCTCCTACGAGCAGTACTTC.

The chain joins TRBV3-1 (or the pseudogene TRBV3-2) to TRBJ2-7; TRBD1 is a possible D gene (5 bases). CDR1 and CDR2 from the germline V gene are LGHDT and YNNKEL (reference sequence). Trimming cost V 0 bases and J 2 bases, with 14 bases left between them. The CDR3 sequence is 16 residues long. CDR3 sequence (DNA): TGTGCCAGCAGCCAAGATCTGGGGCTGAGAACCTACGAGCAGTACTTC. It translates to CASSQDLGLRTYEQYF.

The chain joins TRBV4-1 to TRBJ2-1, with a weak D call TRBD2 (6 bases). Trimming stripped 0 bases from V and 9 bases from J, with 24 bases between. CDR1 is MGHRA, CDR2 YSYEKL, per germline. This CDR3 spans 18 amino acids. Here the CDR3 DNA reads TGCGCCAGCAGCCAAGATCTTTCCCCAGCGGGTGTTCATATTGAGCAGTTCTTC. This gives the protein CASSQDLSPAGVHIEQFF.

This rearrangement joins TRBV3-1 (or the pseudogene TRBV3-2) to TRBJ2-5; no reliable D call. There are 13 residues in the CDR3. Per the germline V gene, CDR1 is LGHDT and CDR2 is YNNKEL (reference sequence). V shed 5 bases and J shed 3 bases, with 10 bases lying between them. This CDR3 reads CASSFPLKETQYF. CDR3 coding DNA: TGTGCCAGCAGCTTTCCTCTTAAAGAGACCCAGTACTTC.

In DNA, the CDR3 is TGTGCCACCGAGGGGGCGAACACAGATACGCAGTATTTT. Its protein product is CATEGANTDTQYF. The rearrangement joins TRBV24-1 to TRBJ2-3; 7 nucleotides agree with TRBD1. V lost 9 bases and J lost 2; bases outside the gene matches: 4. The germline V gene has CDR1 KGHDR and CDR2 SFDVKD. This CDR3 comprises 13 residues.